Here is one T cell receptor (beta chain) with its context. The antigen this receptor binds is unknown. No base quality values were provided; no much bigger clone lies one nucleotide off. This sample was taken from a study of blood T cell repertoires in COVID-19 (dated by TCRdb to 2020 to 2022). Study-level background: Collaborator samples came from the United States, Italy and Spain and covered acute and convalescent phases of COVID-19. A freely available public database, intended as a resource for researchers studying the immune response to SARS-CoV-2, is where the repertoires were released. Nearly every sample came with metadata listing a de-identified subject ID, COVID-19 status, age in years and sex. Subjects who had been exposed to COVID-19, were actively infected with it, or had recovered from it provided the deeply sampled blood TCRbeta repertoires that made up the dataset. Where available, HLA class I and class II types were obtained from metadata supplied by the sample provider rather than from assay-based typing. Samples were obtained from the ongoing ImmuneRACE study (first 160 participants) and from 1,000 to 1,500 subjects provided by 6 global collaborators. The material from the prospective study consisted of cDNA or gDNA derived from T cells, B-cell-depleted T cells, or PBMCs.

Broader findings and caveats from the paper: The amount of clinical and demographic metadata varied by source and participant and was provided uncurated.

Relative to germline, V is 1 base shorter and J is 6 bases shorter, with 7 bases between their ends. CDR1 and CDR2, looked up from the germline V gene (reference sequence), are WNHNN and SYGVQD. Inclusive of the bounding cysteine and phenylalanine, the CDR3 is 14 residues long. Just CDR3 DNA is preserved here, 42 bases in frame from base 1. One collaborating source in Seattle enrolled patients while the patients were actively infected and followed the patients over time throughout the course of disease. Whole blood was collected in K2EDTA tubes by collaborating institutions according to the institutions' own protocols. For TCRbeta analysis, collaborators shipped samples in one of three forms: frozen whole blood, isolated PBMCs, or DNA extracted from either of those sample types. TCRbeta CDR3 regions were amplified from genomic DNA using the immunoSEQ Assay, a bias-controlled multiplex PCR. The source study handled its data this way. Within the assay, amplification of reference gene primers was used to estimate how many nucleated cells each sample contained. Sequence reads were collapsed and filtered to measure the absolute abundance of every unique TCRbeta CDR3 rearrangement. For each sample, productive Simpson clonality was calculated by taking the square root of Simpson's diversity index across productive rearrangements. Here the immuneACCESS table is served through TCRdb, limited to in-frame sequences with V and J called. Missing clones are a known gap in these copies; in checked studies unresolved V genes cover under half, and the rest lacks a known reason. D and trimming were read from the DNA, whereas the V and J calls and clone size are those reported in that table. Counted in this sample were 250,000 to 300,000 clones; approximately 87% of them appeared once. About 12% of the sample goes to the ten largest clones.

Sequencing input: peripheral blood. The origin of this receptor is a woman in her twenties or thirties with COVID-19, enrolled during active disease. The sequence links TRBV10-1 to TRBJ1-6, and possibly TRBD1, on 5 matching bases. The CDR3 is CASSEYDSNSPLHF. The nucleotide sequence is given as TGCGCCAGCAGTGAGTACGACAGTAATTCACCCCTCCACTTT.